The T cell receptor beta chain described here comes from a study of cytomegalovirus exposure and HLA in healthy donors. Study-wide results and limits: In a later analysis, several top co-occurrence clusters appeared linked to parvovirus B19, influenza, CMV and Epstein-Barr virus.

This PCR relied on a set of 60 Vbeta primers and 13 Jbeta primers. TCRdb's table, derived via immunoSEQ multiplex PCR, lists solely in-frame clones and lacks some. The table lists over 80,000 clones, under 85% of them singletons. This CDR3 contains 14 residues. Germline loops: CDR1 MNHEY, CDR2 SVGAGI. V lost 0 bases to trimming and J lost 6 bases, with 9 bases between them. In its sample, this clone was seen a few times. Its antigen is still unknown. This receptor was taken from a woman aged 70 to 79 in good health and CMV-seropositive. The V call is TRBV6-5, the J call TRBJ2-4, with a weak D call TRBD1 (5 bases). The specimen was PBMCs. The CDR3: CASSYSSQGNIQYF. The CDR3 DNA follows: TGTGCCAGCAGTTACTCGAGCCAGGGAAACATTCAGTACTTC.